The present TCR beta chain was sequenced within a study of cytomegalovirus exposure and HLA in healthy donors. General observations from the study: Earlier analysis found most TCR beta V segments productive about 87% or about 30% of the time. Near-uniform donor sequencing depth was presumed by presence/absence analyses. With high specificity and sensitivity, the classifier reportedly diagnosed cytomegalovirus status.

PCR primers comprised 60 Vbeta and 13 Jbeta primers. Assay: immunoSEQ multiplex PCR; the TCRdb copy retains only in-frame clones and omits some. The sample lists approximately 150,000 clones, 80% to 90% occurring once. Everyone who donated was a healthy bone marrow donor. CDR1 is MNHEY, CDR2 SMNVEV, per germline (reference sequence). This CDR3 is built from 13 residues. Between the trimmed V and J ends, which lost 3 bases and 2 bases, there was a span of 7 bases. About this clone itself: No antigen is known for it.

The receptor was isolated from a boy aged 2 to 9 in good health and CMV-seronegative. Sequencing used PBMCs. The gene calls are TRBV27 and TRBJ2-5; D remains ambiguous. The CDR3 protein is CASSLGRQETQYF. CDR3 coding DNA: TGTGCCAGCAGTTTGGGCCGGCAAGAGACCCAGTACTTC.